Following are 4 T cell receptor beta chains from one sample sequenced in a study of blood T cell repertoires in COVID-19. Sequencing was performed with immunoSEQ multiplex PCR; in TCRdb, only in-frame clones are kept and a portion is missing. The data contain under 40,000 clones, 85% to 90% of them singletons. The sequenced material came from peripheral blood. These receptors all come from a man aged 45-60 years with active or convalescent COVID-19.

This chain connects TRBV7-9 to TRBJ1-3, with 7 bases identical to TRBD1. CDR3 size: 15 residues. The ends lost 3 bases at V and 4 bases at J; junction bases unmatched: 6. The germline V gene has CDR1 SEHNR and CDR2 FQNEAQ (reference sequence). The CDR3: CASSLVQGPGNTIYF. CDR3 nucleotides: TGTGCCAGCAGCTTGGTACAGGGGCCCGGAAACACCATATATTTT.

The gene calls are TRBV3-1 (or the pseudogene TRBV3-2) and TRBJ2-1; 10 positions match TRBD2. CDR3 length equals 14 residues. V was clipped by 4 bases and J by 15 bases; unmatched bases: 12. Per the germline V gene, CDR1 is LGHDT and CDR2 is YNNKEL (reference sequence). CDR3 loop: CASSRRLGGLAAFF. In nucleotides, the CDR3 is TGTGCCAGCAGCCGCCGGCTGGGCGGACTAGCGGCGTTCTTC.

The CDR3 region has the DNA TGTGCCAGCAGTTGGGGAGTGGGCACCGGGGAGCTGTTTTTT. This gives the protein CASSWGVGTGELFF. J is TRBJ2-2 and V is TRBV27; the D gene is possibly TRBD2 (5 bases). The germline gives CDR1 MNHEY, CDR2 SMNVEV (reference sequence). Trimming stripped 4 bases from V and 4 bases from J, with 10 bases between. This CDR3 spans 14 amino acids.

This chain links TRBV19 with TRBJ2-1, with TRBD1 identical over 7 bases. The trim removed 5 bases at V and 5 bases at J, leaving 9 bases unmatched. The CDR3 covers 15 residues. Germline CDR1 and CDR2: LNHDA and SQIVND (reference sequence). As DNA, the CDR3 is TGTGCCAGTAGTTCCCCGTGGACAGGAGACAATGAGCAGTTCTTC. It is translated as CASSSPWTGDNEQFF.